This note documents a single TCR beta chain sequence. Its antigen is not known. The sample is drawn from a study of siplizumab effects on memory and regulatory T cells. Study-wide results and limits: The authors could not assign a naive or memory phenotype to roughly 75-97% of proliferating CD4+ or CD8+ clones.

Unstimulated naive, memory, effector memory and TEMRA subsets were also sequenced, drawn from three donor pairs. This CDR3 has 13 amino acids. CDR1 SQVTM and CDR2 ANQGSEA come from the germline V gene. V was clipped by 4 bases and J by 5 bases, with 14 bases between them. Assay: immunoSEQ multiplex PCR; the TCRdb copy retains only in-frame clones and omits some. The repertoire has approximately 60,000 clones, 90% to 98% of them found once; the top ten carry about 0.1%. Sequencing was performed on naive CD8+ T cells sorted from blood. The chain links TRBV29-1 to TRBJ1-1; no clear D. This sequence originates from a human donor in good health. CDR3 DNA: TGCAGCGTTGGGGAGGGCCTGGGGACTGAAGCTTTCTTT. It encodes CSVGEGLGTEAFF. The variable domain in full, completed from reference TRBV29-1 and TRBJ1-1, reads SAVISQKPSRDICQRGTSLTIQCQVDSQVTMMFWYRQQPGQSLTLIATANQGSEATYESGFVIDKFPISRPNLTFSTLTVSNMSPEDSSIYLCSVGEGLGTEAFFGQGTRLTVV.